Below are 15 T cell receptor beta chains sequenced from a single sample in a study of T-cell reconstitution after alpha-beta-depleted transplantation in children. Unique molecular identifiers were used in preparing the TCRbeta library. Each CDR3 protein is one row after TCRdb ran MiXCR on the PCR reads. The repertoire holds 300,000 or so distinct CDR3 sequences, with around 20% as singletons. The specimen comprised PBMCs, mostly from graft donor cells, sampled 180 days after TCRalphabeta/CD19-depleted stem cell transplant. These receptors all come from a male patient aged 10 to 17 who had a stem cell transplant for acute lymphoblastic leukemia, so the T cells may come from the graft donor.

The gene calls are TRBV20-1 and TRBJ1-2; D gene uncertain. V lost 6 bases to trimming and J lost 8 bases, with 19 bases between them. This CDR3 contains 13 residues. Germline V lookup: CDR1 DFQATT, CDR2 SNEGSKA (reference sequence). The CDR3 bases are TGCAGTGCCATCAGAACAGAGCCCAGGGGCTACACCTTC. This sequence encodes CSAIRTEPRGYTF.

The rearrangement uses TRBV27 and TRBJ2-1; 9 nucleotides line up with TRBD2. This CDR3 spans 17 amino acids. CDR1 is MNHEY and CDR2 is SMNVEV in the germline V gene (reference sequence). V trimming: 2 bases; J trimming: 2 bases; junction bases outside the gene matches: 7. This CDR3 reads CASSLGPAGGPYNEQFF. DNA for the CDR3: TGTGCCAGCAGTTTAGGGCCCGCGGGAGGGCCCTACAATGAGCAGTTCTTC.

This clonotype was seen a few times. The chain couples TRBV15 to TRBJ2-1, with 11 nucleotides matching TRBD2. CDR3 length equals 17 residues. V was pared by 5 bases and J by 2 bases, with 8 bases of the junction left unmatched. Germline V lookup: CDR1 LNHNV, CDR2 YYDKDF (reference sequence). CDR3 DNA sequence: TGTGCCACCAGCGCCACCCCGACTAGCGGGGCCTACAATGAGCAGTTCTTC. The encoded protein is CATSATPTSGAYNEQFF.

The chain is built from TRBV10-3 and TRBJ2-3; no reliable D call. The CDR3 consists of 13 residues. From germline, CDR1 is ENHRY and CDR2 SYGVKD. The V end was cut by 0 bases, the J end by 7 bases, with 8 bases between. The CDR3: CAISESTVYTQYF. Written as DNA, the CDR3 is TGTGCCATCAGTGAGTCGACGGTATATACGCAGTATTTT.

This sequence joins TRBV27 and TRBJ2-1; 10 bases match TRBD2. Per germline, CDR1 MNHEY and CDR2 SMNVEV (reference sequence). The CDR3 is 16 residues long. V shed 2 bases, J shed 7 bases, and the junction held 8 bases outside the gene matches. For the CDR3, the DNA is TGTGCCAGCAGTTTAGGTAGAGGACTAGCGGAAAATGAGCAGTTCTTC. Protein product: CASSLGRGLAENEQFF.

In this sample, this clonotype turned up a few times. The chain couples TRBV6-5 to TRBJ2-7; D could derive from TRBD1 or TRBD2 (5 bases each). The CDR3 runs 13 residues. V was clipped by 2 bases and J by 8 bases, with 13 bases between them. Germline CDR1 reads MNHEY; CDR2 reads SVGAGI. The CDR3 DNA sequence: TGTGCCAGCAGTTACACCCCATGGGGACAGCAGTACTTC. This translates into CASSYTPWGQQYF.

The CDR3 protein is CASSSLTLRETQYF. The DNA of the CDR3 is TGTGCCAGCAGTTCCCTGACTCTGAGGGAGACCCAGTACTTC. The V and J genes are TRBV6-5 and TRBJ2-5, with D uncertain. This CDR3 has 14 amino acids. The V and J ends lost 4 bases and 5 bases respectively, with 14 bases between them. Germline loops: CDR1 MNHEY, CDR2 SVGAGI.

The CDR3 nucleotides are TGTGCCAGCAGGGGGATGGCGGGCCGCTACGAGCAGTACTTC. It codes for CASRGMAGRYEQYF. This chain joins TRBV13 and TRBJ2-7, with a weak D call TRBD2 (5 bases). This CDR3 is built from 14 residues. The germline CDR1 and CDR2 sequences are PRHDT and FYEKMQ (reference sequence). V lost 6 bases and J 3 bases, leaving 15 bases between the germline ends.

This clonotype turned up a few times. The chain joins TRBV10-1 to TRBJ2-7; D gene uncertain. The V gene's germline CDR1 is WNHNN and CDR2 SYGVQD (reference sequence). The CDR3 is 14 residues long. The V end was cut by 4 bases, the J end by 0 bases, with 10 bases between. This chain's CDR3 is CASSARQDSYEQYF. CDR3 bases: TGCGCCAGCAGTGCGAGGCAGGACTCCTACGAGCAGTACTTC.

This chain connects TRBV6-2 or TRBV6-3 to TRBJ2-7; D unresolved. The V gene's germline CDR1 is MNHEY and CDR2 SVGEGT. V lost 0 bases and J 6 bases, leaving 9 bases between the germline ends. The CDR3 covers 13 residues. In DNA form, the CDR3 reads TGTGCCAGCAGTTACTCGAAAGTCGGCGAGCAGTACTTC. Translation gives CASSYSKVGEQYF.

Here the CDR3 reads CSARSGRALYEQYF. CDR3 DNA: TGCAGTGCTAGAAGCGGGAGGGCCCTCTACGAGCAGTACTTC. The chain recombines TRBV20-1 with TRBJ2-7; 10 bases line up with TRBD2. CDR1 and CDR2 (germline): DFQATT, SNEGSKA (reference sequence). The CDR3 loop spans 14 amino acids. Trimming took 2 bases from V and 3 from J; bases not matched to a gene: 4.

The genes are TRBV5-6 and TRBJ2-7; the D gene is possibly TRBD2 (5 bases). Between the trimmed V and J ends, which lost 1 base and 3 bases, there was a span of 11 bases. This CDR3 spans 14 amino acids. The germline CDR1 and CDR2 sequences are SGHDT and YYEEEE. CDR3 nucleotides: TGTGCCAGCAGCTTGAACGGGGTCGGCTACGAGCAGTACTTC. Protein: CASSLNGVGYEQYF.

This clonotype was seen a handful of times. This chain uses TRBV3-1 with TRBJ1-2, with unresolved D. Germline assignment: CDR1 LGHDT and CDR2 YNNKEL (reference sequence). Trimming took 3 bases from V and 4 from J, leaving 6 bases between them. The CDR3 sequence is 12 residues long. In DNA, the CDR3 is TGTGCCAGCAGCCAGACCTTCTATGGCTACACCTTC. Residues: CASSQTFYGYTF.

The CDR3 sequence is CASSQRTPDTQYF. CDR3 DNA sequence: TGTGCCAGCAGCCAGAGGACACCAGATACGCAGTATTTT. The rearrangement joins TRBV3-1 to TRBJ2-3; D may be TRBD1 (5 bases). This CDR3 has 13 residues. The germline V gene has CDR1 LGHDT and CDR2 YNNKEL (reference sequence). V was shortened by 3 bases and J by 4 bases, with 8 bases between the two germline ends.

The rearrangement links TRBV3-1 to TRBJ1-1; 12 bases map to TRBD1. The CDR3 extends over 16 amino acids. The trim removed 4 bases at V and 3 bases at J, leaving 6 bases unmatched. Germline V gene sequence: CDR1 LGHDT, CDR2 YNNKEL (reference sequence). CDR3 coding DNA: TGTGCCAGCAGCCCACGGGACAGGGGGCGGTACACTGAAGCTTTCTTT. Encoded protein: CASSPRDRGRYTEAFF.